Below are 14 T cell receptor beta chains sequenced from a single sample in a study of metastatic and nonmetastatic thyroid tumors. TCRdb re-analyzed the PCR reads using MiXCR. The sample carries tens of thousands of clones, roughly 18% recorded once. Patients were all untreated before their thyroid surgery. Sample: blood. All receptors come from a female donor with papillary thyroid cancer or a benign thyroid nodule (not recorded which). Some clones in this sample may be carry-over from other donors' samples.

In this sample, this clone turned up many times. The rearrangement links TRBV30 to TRBJ2-2; D uncertain. Between the trimmed V and J ends, which lost 4 bases and 6 bases, there was a span of 12 bases. The CDR3 has 13 residues. Germline V lookup: CDR1 GTSNPN, CDR2 SVGIG (reference sequence). The CDR3 sequence: CAWTRVGPGELFF. In DNA form, the CDR3 reads TGTGCCTGGACCCGAGTCGGGCCCGGGGAGCTGTTTTTT.

This clone was picked up a small number of times. Given a much more abundant clone one base away, this may be a read error. This sequence joins TRBV27 and TRBJ2-3, with D hard to call. V lost 10 bases to trimming and J lost 2 bases, with 4 bases between them. Germline V gives CDR1 MNHEY, CDR2 SMNVEV (reference sequence). This CDR3 is 10 amino acids long. The CDR3 loop reads CAMYTDTQYF. DNA for the CDR3: TGTGCCATGTACACAGATACGCAGTATTTT.

Regarding this clone: This may be a read error: a much more frequent sequence differs by one nucleotide. J is TRBJ2-2 and V is TRBV7-6, with TRBD2 matching over 10 bases. The CDR3 consists of 19 residues. The germline CDR1 and CDR2 sequences are SGHVS and FNYEAQ. In DNA, the CDR3 is TGTGCCAGCAGCTTAGATGCTGGTAGCGGGAGGTATAACACCGGGGAGCCGTTTTTT. Residues: CASSLDAGSGRYNTGEPFF.

This chain joins TRBV3-1 and TRBJ2-7; TRBD1 matches 8 bases. This CDR3 is built from 15 residues. V gave up 4 bases and J gave up 2 bases; unmatched junction bases: 7. Per the germline V gene, CDR1 is LGHDT and CDR2 is YNNKEL (reference sequence). The CDR3 region is CASSRLDRVPYEQYF. DNA for the CDR3: TGTGCCAGCAGCCGCCTGGACAGGGTGCCCTACGAGCAGTACTTC.

The chain uses TRBV4-3 and TRBJ2-1; D not resolved. The germline V gene encodes CDR1 LGHNA and CDR2 YSLEER. This CDR3 is built from 13 residues. V dropped 2 bases and J dropped 7 bases, with 9 bases sitting between them. CDR3: CASSQTKRNEQFF. DNA of the CDR3: TGCGCCAGCAGCCAAACCAAAAGGAATGAGCAGTTCTTC.

This clone was found a few times. V usage is TRBV7-9 and J usage is TRBJ2-7, with D possibly matching TRBD2 (5 bases). V was trimmed by 6 bases and J by 7 bases, leaving 13 bases between them. The CDR3 sequence is 12 residues long. Germline-derived CDR1 and CDR2 are SEHNR and FQNEAQ (reference sequence). The CDR3 here is CASSLQSGEQYF. CDR3 bases: TGTGCCAGCAGTTTGCAGTCGGGAGAGCAGTACTTC.

The chain joins TRBV5-1 to TRBJ2-7; 9 bases agree with TRBD2. Germline V lookup: CDR1 SGHRS, CDR2 YFSETQ. The J segment lost 4 bases and the V segment lost 2 bases, leaving 1 base of the junction unmatched. The CDR3 is 13 amino acids. This CDR3 reads CASSFGLAYEQYF. The CDR3 DNA sequence: TGCGCCAGCAGCTTCGGACTAGCGTACGAGCAGTACTTC.

Many counts were recorded for this clone. The chain carries TRBV29-1 and TRBJ2-7, with TRBD2 matching over 12 bases. CDR3 length equals 15 residues. Germline V gene data show CDR1 as SQVTM and CDR2 as ANQGSEA. V was clipped by 4 bases and J by 0 bases; unmatched bases: 4. DNA of the CDR3: TGCAGCGTTGTACTGACTAGCGGGAGCTCCTACGAGCAGTACTTC. Protein product: CSVVLTSGSSYEQYF.

The table lists this clone with many counts. The chain joins TRBV10-3 to TRBJ2-3; 9 positions agree with TRBD2. V shed 3 bases and J 3 bases; nucleotides not matched to a gene: 7. Per the germline V gene, CDR1 is ENHRY and CDR2 is SYGVKD. The CDR3 is 16 amino acids. The DNA for the CDR3 is TGTGCCATCAGTGAAGGGTCCAGCGGGAGGACAGATACGCAGTATTTT. This codes for CAISEGSSGRTDTQYF.

This chain connects TRBV20-1 to TRBJ2-1; D call uncertain. V lost 4 bases and J 0 bases, leaving 7 bases between the germline ends. Germline values: CDR1 DFQATT, CDR2 SNEGSKA (reference sequence). The CDR3 length is 13 residues. CDR3 loop: CSAIANSYNEQFF. For the CDR3, the DNA is TGCAGTGCTATTGCCAACTCCTACAATGAGCAGTTCTTC.

This clone appeared a few times. Its ends do not fully match the called genes, so a read error is possible. The chain employs TRBV6-6 and TRBJ1-5; D not certain. Germline V gene sequence: CDR1 MNHNY, CDR2 SVGAGI (reference sequence). CDR3 size: 13 residues. The chain's CDR3 is CDSSYDHYQPQHF. The CDR3 DNA reads TGTGACAGCAGTTACGACCATTATCAGCCCCAGCATTTT.

Of note for this clone: The junction does not match germline at one end; this may be a read error. This sequence joins TRBV5-4 and TRBJ2-3; perhaps TRBD1 as D (7 bases). Germline CDR1 SGHNT, CDR2 YYREEE (reference sequence). CDR3 length: 15 amino acids. The CDR3 here is CANSPEGQRTDTQYF. The CDR3 nucleotides read TGTGCCAACAGCCCGGAGGGACAGCGCACAGATACTCAGTATTTT.

The table lists this clone with many counts. This sequence joins TRBV25-1 and TRBJ2-3, with D unresolved. CDR1 is MGHDK and CDR2 is SYGVNS in the germline V gene. CDR3 length: 13 residues. V gave up 3 bases and J gave up 0 bases, with 4 bases separating them. CDR3 nucleotides: TGTGCCAGCAGTGACGCTAGCACAGATACGCAGTATTTT. Its protein product is CASSDASTDTQYF.

The V and J genes are TRBV28 and TRBJ1-2; no firm D call. Per the germline V gene, CDR1 is MDHEN and CDR2 is SYDVKM. The CDR3 length is 12 residues. The V gene lost 5 bases and the J gene lost 14 bases, with 18 bases spanning the gap. The CDR3 DNA is TGTGCCAGCAGTCCCCTCTTGGACCGGCGGACCTTC. This sequence encodes CASSPLLDRRTF.